What follows is one T cell receptor beta chain and its context. In the original processing: Reference gene primer amplification in the assay estimated nucleated cell counts. Sequenced by immunoSEQ multiplex PCR; TCRdb stores in-frame clones only, minus some. V and J calls and clone size come straight from that table; D and trimming were deduced from the DNA. The repertoire includes over 70,000 clones, approximately 89% of them detected once, and about 2.3% sits in the top ten. This entry belongs to a study of blood T cell repertoires in COVID-19. For the study at large: COVID-19 samples collected from the United States, Italy and Spain covered acute and convalescent phases. Sources were T cells, B-cell-depleted T cells, or PBMCs; the material itself was cDNA or gDNA.

CDR3 size: 13 residues. Per the germline V gene, CDR1 is SGHRS and CDR2 is YFSETQ. Trimming took 7 bases from V and 2 from J; bases not matched to a gene: 1. The chain combines TRBV5-1 with TRBJ1-3; TRBD1 matches at 9 bases. Sequenced input: peripheral blood. The sequence was collected from a human donor with active COVID-19. The donor label of this sample is uncertain. Written as DNA, the CDR3 is TGCGCCAGCGGGGACAGGGCTGGAAACACCATATATTTT. Translating it yields CASGDRAGNTIYF.